Listed here is a single T cell receptor (beta chain). The target antigen is unknown. TCRdb reanalysed the 5' RACE reads using MiXCR and keeps one entry per CDR3 protein. In the table there are under 550,000 distinct CDR3 sequences, roughly 18% of which are singletons. This sample stems from a study of T-cell memory formation after mild COVID-19. Study information: Most TCR clusters belonged to a single donor.

Study-wide points: CD4+ clones that contracted lay mainly in CM and EM; CD8+ ones lay in EMRA. Clones that contracted from day 15 to 85 had balanced CD4/CD8; later expanders were CD4+ biased.

The germline V and J ends were trimmed by 5 bases and 8 bases, with 16 bases remaining between them. The CDR3 covers 14 residues. CDR1 is SGHVS, CDR2 FQNEAQ, per germline. Sample: PBMCs or a T cell subset sorted from them (not recorded which). The clonotype was recovered from an adult woman who had mild COVID-19 (a few samples of this study predate the infection). Cell type and time point are not known. The chain joins TRBV7-8 to TRBJ2-1; either TRBD1 or TRBD2 may supply D (5 bases each). The CDR3 region is CASSPGLGEYEQFF. The CDR3 DNA sequence: TGTGCCAGCAGCCCCGGGCTGGGGGAATATGAGCAGTTCTTC. Variable domain in full (rest from reference TRBV7-8 and TRBJ2-1): GAGVSQSPRYKVAKRGQDVALRCDPISGHVSLFWYQQALGQGPEFLTYFQNEAQLDKSGLPSDRFFAERPEGSVSTLKIQRTQQEDSAVYLCASSPGLGEYEQFFGPGTRLTVL.